This T cell receptor (beta chain) was found in a study of control samples from healthy donors and cancer patients. The protocol was immunoSEQ multiplex PCR, while the TCRdb copy is restricted to in-frame clones and leaves out a portion. The sample has 150,000 to 200,000 clones, roughly 90% seen once. This CDR3 contains 16 residues. Looked up from germline, CDR1 is SGHDT and CDR2 is YYEEEE. Trimming shortened V by 2 bases and J by 0 bases, and 12 bases separated the two germline ends. The chain carries TRBV5-6 and TRBJ1-5; D unresolved. Sequencing input: blood. The sequence came from a man aged 25 to 40 in good health. CDR3 sequence reads: CASSFGPEYSNQPQHF. The CDR3 DNA sequence: TGTGCCAGCAGCTTTGGACCGGAGTATAGCAATCAGCCCCAGCATTTT.